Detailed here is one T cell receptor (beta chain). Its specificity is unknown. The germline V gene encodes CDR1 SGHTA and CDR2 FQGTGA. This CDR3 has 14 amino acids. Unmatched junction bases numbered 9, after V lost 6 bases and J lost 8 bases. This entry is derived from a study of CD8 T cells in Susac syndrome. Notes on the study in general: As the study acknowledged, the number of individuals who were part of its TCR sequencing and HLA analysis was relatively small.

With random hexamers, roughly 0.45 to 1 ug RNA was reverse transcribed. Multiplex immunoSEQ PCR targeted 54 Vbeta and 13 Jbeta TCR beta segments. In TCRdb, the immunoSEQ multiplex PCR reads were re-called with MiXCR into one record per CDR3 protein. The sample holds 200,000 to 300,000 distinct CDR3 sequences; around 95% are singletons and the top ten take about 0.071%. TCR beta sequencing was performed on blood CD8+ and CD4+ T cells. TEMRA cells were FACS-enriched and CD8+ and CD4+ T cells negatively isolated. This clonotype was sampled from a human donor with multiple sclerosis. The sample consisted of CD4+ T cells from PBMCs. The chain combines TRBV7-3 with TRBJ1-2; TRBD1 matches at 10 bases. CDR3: CASRPTGGAGGYTF. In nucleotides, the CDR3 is TGTGCCAGCAGACCGACAGGGGGCGCAGGGGGCTACACCTTC.